This TCR beta chain comes out of a study of PD-L1 blockade in urothelial cancer. Study in general: Patients, treated from 2014 onward, received atezolizumab 1,200 mg intravenously every 3 weeks. Among blood samples, the median T cell count was some 150,000.

CDR1 is SEHNR and CDR2 is FQNEAQ in the germline V gene (reference sequence). This CDR3 comprises 16 residues. Trimming took off 1 base at V and 5 bases at J, with 16 bases between the two ends. Synthetic TCR analog templates were added to each PCR reaction. Assay used: immunoSEQ multiplex PCR; TCRdb lists only in-frame clones, some missing. This table holds about 36,000 clones, roughly 84% found once. The time point is: peripheral blood 6 weeks after treatment start. For each patient, 1 to 8 samples were obtained, pretreatment and on-treatment. The material sequenced was PBMCs, taken around atezolizumab (anti-PD-L1) treatment. V and J are TRBV7-9 and TRBJ2-3; D possibly corresponds to TRBD1 (5 bases). The TCR comes from a man in his forties or fifties with urothelial cancer. The CDR3, as DNA: TGTGCCAGCAGCTTAGGGGTAGGGGTGTTGGAAGATACGCAGTATTTT. This translates into CASSLGVGVLEDTQYF.